A selection of T cell receptor beta chains follows, all from one sample in a study of blood T cell repertoires in COVID-19. Assay: immunoSEQ multiplex PCR; the TCRdb copy retains only in-frame clones and omits some. Here the sample spans 200,000 to 250,000 clones, 89% being singletons. Sequencing input: peripheral blood. Receptor source: a man in his 60s who had recovered from COVID-19. Both conserved end residues are part of each CDR3. A D gene is named only where the DNA matches it firmly. A row's size may be missing; if present it is once, few, many or a size class.

clone_size	v_call	j_call	d_call	cdr3_aa	cdr3_nt
many	TRBV7-9	TRBJ2-2	TRBD1	CASRPPGQLTGELFF	TGTGCCAGCAGACCTCCGGGACAGCTCACCGGGGAGCTGTTTTTT
-	TRBV19	TRBJ2-5	TRBD2	CASSRGLAGVTQYF	TGTGCCAGTAGTAGAGGACTAGCGGGAGTTACCCAGTACTTC
once	TRBV11-2	TRBJ1-1	TRBD1	CASSWDRAMNTEAFF	TGTGCCAGCAGCTGGGACAGGGCAATGAACACTGAAGCTTTCTTT
-	TRBV5-8	TRBJ2-3	-	CACGTPIETQYF	TGTGCCTGCGGGACCCCTATCGAGACGCAGTATTTT
-	TRBV5-1	TRBJ2-2	TRBD2	CASSLARTSGENTGELFF	TGCGCCAGCAGCTTGGCCCGCACTAGCGGGGAGAACACCGGGGAGCTGTTTTTT
-	TRBV19	TRBJ2-1	TRBD2	CASRSSGRTTMGEQFF	TGTGCCAGTAGGAGTAGCGGGAGGACTACTATGGGTGAGCAGTTCTTC
-	TRBV3-1/TRBV3-2	TRBJ2-1	TRBD1	CASSQPSGTGGRNEQFF	TGTGCCAGCAGCCAACCCAGCGGGACAGGGGGCAGGAATGAGCAGTTCTTC
-	TRBV4-1	TRBJ2-2	-	CASSQDRHRPRTGELFF	TGCGCCAGCAGCCAAGATAGGCACAGGCCGAGGACCGGGGAGCTGTTTTTT
-	TRBV6-4	TRBJ1-1	-	CASSNFFNTEAFF	TGTGCCAGCAGTAATTTCTTTAACACTGAAGCTTTCTTT
-	TRBV27	TRBJ2-1	TRBD2	CASSLRTSGHEQFF	TGTGCCAGCAGTCTCCGGACTAGCGGGCATGAGCAGTTCTTC
-	TRBV29-1	TRBJ2-7	TRBD2	CSVARTSGRLTYEQYF	TGCAGCGTTGCTCGGACTAGCGGGAGGTTGACCTACGAGCAGTACTTC
-	TRBV12-3/TRBV12-4	TRBJ2-5	TRBD1	CASRYRGGETQYF	TGTGCCAGCAGATACAGGGGTGGGGAGACCCAGTACTTC
-	TRBV30	TRBJ2-7	TRBD1	CAWSTGVLLHEQYF	TGTGCCTGGAGTACAGGGGTCTTGCTTCACGAGCAGTACTTC
-	TRBV3-1/TRBV3-2	TRBJ2-1	TRBD2	CASRVGGASEQFF	TGTGCCAGCAGAGTCGGGGGGGCGAGTGAGCAGTTCTTC
once	TRBV12-2	TRBJ2-7	-	CASLNERESVYEQYF	TGTGCAAGTCTCAACGAAAGAGAGTCGGTCTACGAGCAGTACTTC
once	TRBV18	TRBJ2-6	TRBD1	CASSEGQGTFSGANVLTF	TGTGCCAGCTCAGAAGGACAGGGGACTTTCTCTGGGGCCAACGTCCTGACTTTC
-	TRBV4-1	TRBJ2-7	-	CASSQEVGARSYEQYF	TGCGCCAGCAGCCAAGAAGTGGGGGCCCGGTCCTACGAGCAGTACTTC
-	TRBV5-5	TRBJ1-6	TRBD1	CASSLPGQNQFTLHF	TGTGCCAGCAGCTTACCGGGACAGAACCAATTCACCCTCCACTTT
-	TRBV5-6	TRBJ2-7	-	CASSLAYEQYF	TGTGCCAGCAGCTTGGCGTACGAGCAGTACTTC
-	TRBV5-1	TRBJ2-5	TRBD1	CASSGDRGRQETQYF	TGCGCCAGCAGCGGGGACAGGGGGCGACAAGAGACCCAGTACTTC
-	TRBV23-1	TRBJ2-1	-	CASSLPARGSSYNEQFF	TGCGCCAGCAGTCTCCCGGCGAGGGGGTCCTCCTACAATGAGCAGTTCTTC
-	TRBV25-1	TRBJ2-1	TRBD2	CASRVAGPYNEQFF	TGTGCCAGCAGGGTAGCGGGGCCTTACAATGAGCAGTTCTTC
-	TRBV27	TRBJ1-1	-	CASSLLSLGQMNTEAFF	TGTGCCAGCAGTTTACTCTCTCTGGGGCAGATGAACACTGAAGCTTTCTTT
once	TRBV3-1/TRBV3-2	TRBJ2-3	TRBD2	CASSQDTLEREVADTQYF	TGTGCCAGCAGCCAAGATACATTGGAGCGGGAAGTGGCAGATACGCAGTATTTT
-	TRBV5-1	TRBJ1-2	-	CASSLDGYGYTF	TGCGCCAGCAGCTTGGACGGCTATGGCTACACCTTC
-	TRBV18	TRBJ2-6	-	CASPYSGLHGANVLTF	TGTGCCAGCCCCTACAGCGGGCTCCATGGGGCCAACGTCCTGACTTTC
-	TRBV18	TRBJ2-2	-	CASSPDSNTGELFF	TGTGCCAGCTCCCCCGACTCGAACACCGGGGAGCTGTTTTTT
-	TRBV5-5	TRBJ2-5	TRBD2	CASSLRGRAGETQYF	TGTGCCAGCAGCTTGCGAGGGAGGGCCGGGGAGACCCAGTACTTC
once	TRBV5-1	TRBJ2-2	-	CASRLSGVAGELFF	TGCGCCAGCCGTCTCTCCGGGGTTGCCGGGGAGCTGTTTTTT
-	TRBV19	TRBJ1-4	TRBD1	CASSTQSSTGGGGKLFF	TGTGCCAGTAGTACCCAATCATCGACAGGGGGCGGCGGAAAACTGTTTTTT
-	TRBV28	TRBJ2-1	TRBD2	CASSFSPLGLAGVDEQFF	TGTGCCAGCAGTTTTTCTCCGTTAGGGCTAGCGGGAGTCGATGAGCAGTTCTTC
-	TRBV20-1	TRBJ2-1	TRBD2	CSGTSLGEQFF	TGCAGTGGGACTAGCTTGGGCGAGCAGTTCTTC
-	TRBV21-1	TRBJ2-7	-	CASSKYPRAEGGSHHEQYF	TGTGCCAGCAGCAAATATCCTCGGGCGGAGGGAGGGAGCCACCACGAGCAGTACTTC
-	TRBV27	TRBJ1-6	-	CASGPERNSPLHF	TGTGCCAGCGGGCCAGAGAGAAATTCACCCCTCCACTTT
few	TRBV27	TRBJ2-5	-	CASATGIQETQYF	TGTGCCAGCGCCACCGGGATACAAGAGACCCAGTACTTC
-	TRBV19	TRBJ1-6	-	CASSILGSYNSPLHF	TGCGCCAGTAGTATCCTCGGGTCCTATAATTCACCCCTCCACTTT
-	TRBV5-1	TRBJ1-6	-	CASSPGQFSNSPLHF	TGCGCCAGCAGCCCAGGACAGTTTTCTAATTCACCCCTCCACTTT
-	TRBV21-1	TRBJ1-3	-	CASTVNRTGDSGNTIYF	TGTGCCAGCACCGTAAACCGGACAGGAGACTCTGGAAACACCATATATTTT
-	TRBV3-1/TRBV3-2	TRBJ2-3	TRBD2	CASSPWTSGAPDTQYF	TGTGCCAGCAGCCCTTGGACTAGCGGGGCTCCAGATACGCAGTATTTT
-	TRBV7-2	TRBJ2-7	-	CASSLALVSSYEQYF	TGTGCCAGCAGCTTAGCCCTAGTTTCCTCCTACGAGCAGTACTTC
-	TRBV3-1/TRBV3-2	TRBJ1-2	TRBD1	CASSHRDRESYGYTF	TGTGCCAGCAGCCACCGGGACAGGGAGAGCTATGGCTACACCTTC
few	TRBV6-5	TRBJ1-3	-	CASWAGVGNTIYF	TGTGCCAGCTGGGCAGGCGTCGGAAACACCATATATTTT
-	TRBV7-8	TRBJ2-4	-	CASSLARGDTAKNIQYF	TGTGCCAGCAGCTTAGCTAGAGGGGACACAGCCAAAAACATTCAGTACTTC
-	TRBV18	TRBJ2-7	TRBD2	CASSPYGTSGTTGGEQYF	TGTGCCAGCTCCCCCTACGGGACTAGCGGGACGACCGGAGGCGAGCAGTACTTC
-	TRBV11-3	TRBJ2-3	TRBD1	CASSSRGPKGTDTQYF	TGTGCCAGCAGCAGTAGGGGGCCGAAGGGCACAGATACGCAGTATTTT
few	TRBV9	TRBJ2-2	TRBD2	CASSVKAGEVGELFF	TGTGCCAGCAGCGTAAAAGCGGGAGAGGTCGGGGAGCTGTTTTTT
-	TRBV28	TRBJ1-2	-	CASNPMGALYGYTF	TGTGCCAGCAACCCAATGGGGGCACTCTATGGCTACACCTTC
-	TRBV6-5	TRBJ2-7	TRBD2	CASSYTGLLAYEQYF	TGTGCCAGCAGTTACACGGGACTACTTGCCTACGAGCAGTACTTC
-	TRBV7-6	TRBJ1-2	TRBD1	CASSLGSGQEPVYGYTF	TGTGCCAGCAGCTTAGGATCGGGACAGGAGCCTGTCTATGGCTACACCTTC
-	TRBV12-5	TRBJ2-1	TRBD1	CASGLSRDRPYNEQFF	TGTGCTAGTGGTTTGAGCCGGGACAGACCATACAATGAGCAGTTCTTC
-	TRBV3-1/TRBV3-2	TRBJ2-1	TRBD2	CASSLPGLAGPSSYNEQFF	TGTGCCAGCAGCCTTCCGGGACTAGCGGGCCCTAGCTCCTACAATGAGCAGTTCTTC
-	TRBV6-1	TRBJ1-4	-	CASSEGGGSGGKLFF	TGTGCCAGCAGTGAAGGGGGAGGGTCCGGAGGAAAACTGTTTTTT
-	TRBV28	TRBJ2-7	TRBD2	CASSSWTSGNSYEQYF	TGTGCCAGCAGTTCCTGGACTAGCGGGAACTCCTACGAGCAGTACTTC
-	TRBV7-3	TRBJ1-2	TRBD1	CASSPTGTGGNNYGYTF	TGTGCCAGCAGCCCGACCGGGACAGGGGGTAATAACTATGGCTACACCTTC
-	TRBV27	TRBJ1-6	TRBD1	CASSTDRGSNSPLHF	TGTGCCAGCAGTACGGACAGGGGATCTAATTCACCCCTCCACTTT
once	TRBV7-2	TRBJ2-3	TRBD2	CASSLGVAGGADTQYF	TGTGCCAGCAGCTTAGGAGTAGCGGGAGGGGCAGATACGCAGTATTTT
-	TRBV27	TRBJ2-7	TRBD1	CASSPGTVDSYEQYF	TGTGCCAGCAGTCCGGGGACAGTTGACTCCTACGAGCAGTACTTC
-	TRBV6-5	TRBJ1-1	-	CASTNTGMNTEAFF	TGTGCCAGCACCAATACAGGGATGAACACTGAAGCTTTCTTT
-	TRBV28	TRBJ2-1	TRBD1	CASSLVRQGGSEQFF	TGTGCCAGCAGTTTAGTGAGACAGGGGGGAAGTGAGCAGTTCTTC
-	TRBV14	TRBJ2-7	TRBD1	CASSLMGQGAYEQYF	TGTGCCAGCAGCCTTATGGGACAGGGGGCCTACGAGCAGTACTTC